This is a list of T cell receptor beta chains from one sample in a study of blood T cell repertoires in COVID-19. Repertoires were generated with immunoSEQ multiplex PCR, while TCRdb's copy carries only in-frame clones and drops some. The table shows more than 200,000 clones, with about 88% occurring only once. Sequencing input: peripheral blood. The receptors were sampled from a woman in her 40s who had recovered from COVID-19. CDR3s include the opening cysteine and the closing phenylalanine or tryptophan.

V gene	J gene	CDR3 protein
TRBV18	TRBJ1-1	CASSPDRSTEAFF
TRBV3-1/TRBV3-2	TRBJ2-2	CASSHGRGELFF
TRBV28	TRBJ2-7	CASSLYGVRSYEQYF
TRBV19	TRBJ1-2	CASSTLQGNYGYTF
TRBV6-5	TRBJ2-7	CASSRGYDRLGEQYF
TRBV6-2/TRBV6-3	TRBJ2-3	CASSYLSAGQGTDTQYF
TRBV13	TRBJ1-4	CASSLQGAFANEKLFF
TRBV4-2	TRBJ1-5	CASSGGGGQPQHF
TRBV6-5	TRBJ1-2	CASSGQGFGYTF
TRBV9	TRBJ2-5	CASSVGPNFQETQYF
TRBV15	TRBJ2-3	CATSTTAKLPTDTQYF
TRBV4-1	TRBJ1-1	CASSQDRAKGDTEAFF
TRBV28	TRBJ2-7	CASSQTSGLYEQYF
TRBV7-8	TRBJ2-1	CASSLGTSGGSSYNEQFF
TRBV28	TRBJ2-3	CASTAQGATDTQYF
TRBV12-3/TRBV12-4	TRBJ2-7	CASSSYTAYEQYF
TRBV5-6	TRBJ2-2	CASSLAQKNTGELFF
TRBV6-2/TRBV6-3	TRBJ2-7	CASSYSPQGTLSYEQYF
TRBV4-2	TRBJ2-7	CASSQGGQGSREQYF
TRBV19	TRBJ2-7	CASSRTPRNPYEQYF
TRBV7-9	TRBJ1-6	CASSAGQANSPLHF
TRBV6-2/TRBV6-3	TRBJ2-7	CASSYSKATGLFHEQYF
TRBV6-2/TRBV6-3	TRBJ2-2	CASSYFGVRGTGELFF
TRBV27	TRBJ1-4	CASRGELGRGREKLFF
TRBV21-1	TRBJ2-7	CASNTSGRASHSYEQYF
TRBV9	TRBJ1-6	CASSALGQPNSPLHF
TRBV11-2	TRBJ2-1	CASSFLLAIDSYNEQFF
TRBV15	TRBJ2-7	CATSRDRQGTYEQYF
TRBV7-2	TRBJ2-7	CASSFTLSTGQGTGEQYF
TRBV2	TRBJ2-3	CASWYGQKPTDTQYF
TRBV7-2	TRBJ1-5	CASSLVGGGSNQPQHF
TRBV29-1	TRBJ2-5	CSVVLTRGETQYF
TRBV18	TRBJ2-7	CASSPSAGAHEQYF
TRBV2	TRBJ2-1	CARSVAGGPENEQFF
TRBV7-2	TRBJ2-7	CASSTDSSYEQYF
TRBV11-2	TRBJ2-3	CASTSLVSTQYF
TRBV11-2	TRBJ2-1	CASSVYAGGSGNEQFF